This entry concerns a single TCR beta chain. The source of the sample is a study of T cell clonotyping in hematopoietic cell transplantation. TCRdb keeps only in-frame clones here, not all; method: immunoSEQ multiplex PCR. The sample consists of over 10,000 clones, roughly 83% of them appearing once. The CDR3 covers 14 residues. In germline, CDR1 is SGHRS, CDR2 YFSETQ. V was pared by 0 bases and J by 0 bases, with 6 bases between. Time point described: recipient sample about 28 days before transplant, after cytoreduction. The specimen was peripheral blood mononuclear cells, collected before stem cell transplant. The V gene is TRBV5-1, the J gene TRBJ2-5, with no clear D. The sequence was collected from a man aged 55 to 70 with acute myeloid leukemia. Some clones in this sample may be carry-over from other donors' samples. CDR3 in amino acids: CASSLVGNQETQYF. The DNA for the CDR3 is TGCGCCAGCAGCTTGGTTGGGAACCAAGAGACCCAGTACTTC.